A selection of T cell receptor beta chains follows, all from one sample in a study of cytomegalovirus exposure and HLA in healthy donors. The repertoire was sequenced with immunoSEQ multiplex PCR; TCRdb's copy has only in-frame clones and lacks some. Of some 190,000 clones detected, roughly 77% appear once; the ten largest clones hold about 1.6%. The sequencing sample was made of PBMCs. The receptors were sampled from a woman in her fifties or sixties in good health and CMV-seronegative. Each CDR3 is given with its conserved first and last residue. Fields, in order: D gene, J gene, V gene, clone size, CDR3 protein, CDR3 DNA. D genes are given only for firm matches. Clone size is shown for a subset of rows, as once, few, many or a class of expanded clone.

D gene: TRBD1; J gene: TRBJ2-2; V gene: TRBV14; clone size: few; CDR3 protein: CASSPWPGQGASGELFF; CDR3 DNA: TGTGCCAGCAGCCCCTGGCCGGGACAGGGGGCCTCCGGGGAGCTGTTTTTT
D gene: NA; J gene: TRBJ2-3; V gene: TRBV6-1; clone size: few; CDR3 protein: CASRGGADTQYF; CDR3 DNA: TGTGCCAGCAGGGGCGGGGCAGATACGCAGTATTTT
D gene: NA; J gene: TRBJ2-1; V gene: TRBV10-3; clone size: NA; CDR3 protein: CAIRPEGSLNEQFF; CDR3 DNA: TGTGCCATCAGACCGGAGGGTAGCCTAAATGAGCAGTTCTTC
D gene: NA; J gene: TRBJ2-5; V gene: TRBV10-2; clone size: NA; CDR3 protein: CASAPGHLLEQYF; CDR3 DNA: TGCGCCAGCGCCCCGGGACACCTCTTGGAGCAGTACTTC
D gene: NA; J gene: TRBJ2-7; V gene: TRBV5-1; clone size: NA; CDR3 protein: CASSLEGGASEQYF; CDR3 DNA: TGCGCCAGCAGCTTGGAGGGGGGGGCCAGCGAGCAGTACTTC
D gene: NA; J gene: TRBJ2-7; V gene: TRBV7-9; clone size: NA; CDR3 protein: CASSFQGGGREQYF; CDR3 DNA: TGTGCCAGCAGCTTTCAGGGGGGAGGTCGGGAGCAGTACTTC
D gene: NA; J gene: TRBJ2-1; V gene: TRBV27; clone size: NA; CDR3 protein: CASRTTGYEQFF; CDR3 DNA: TGTGCCAGCAGGACTACAGGGTATGAGCAGTTCTTC
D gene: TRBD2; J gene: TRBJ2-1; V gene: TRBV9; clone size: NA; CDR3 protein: CASTEGAGGLPYNEQFF; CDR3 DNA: TGTGCCAGCACGGAGGGAGCGGGGGGGCTCCCCTACAATGAGCAGTTCTTC
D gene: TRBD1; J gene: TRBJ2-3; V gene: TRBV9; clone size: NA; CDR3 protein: CASSAPGTGVDTQYF; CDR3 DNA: TGTGCCAGCAGCGCCCCGGGGACAGGGGTTGATACGCAGTATTTT
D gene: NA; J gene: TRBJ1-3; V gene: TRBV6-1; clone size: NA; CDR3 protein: CASSAGSGNTIYF; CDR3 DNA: TGTGCCAGCAGTGCGGGCTCTGGAAACACCATATATTTT
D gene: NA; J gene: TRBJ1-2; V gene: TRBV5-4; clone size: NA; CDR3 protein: CASSFRTGNYGYTF; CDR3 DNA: TGTGCCAGCAGCTTCCGAACAGGGAACTATGGCTACACCTTC
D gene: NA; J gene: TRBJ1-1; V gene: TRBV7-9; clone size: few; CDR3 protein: CASSLVTGRHTEAFF; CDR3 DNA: TGTGCCAGCAGCTTAGTTACAGGAAGGCACACTGAAGCTTTCTTT
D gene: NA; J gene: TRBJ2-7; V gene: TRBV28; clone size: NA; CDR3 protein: CASSPAAILVPYEQYF; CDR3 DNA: TGTGCCAGCAGCCCTGCGGCCATACTTGTTCCCTACGAGCAGTACTTC
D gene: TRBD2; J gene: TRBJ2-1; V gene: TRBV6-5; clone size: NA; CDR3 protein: CASSHGTSGSNEQFF; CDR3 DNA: TGTGCCAGCAGCCACGGGACTAGCGGGAGCAATGAGCAGTTCTTC
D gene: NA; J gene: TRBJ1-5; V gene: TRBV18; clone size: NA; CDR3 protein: CASSQGQNSNQPQHF; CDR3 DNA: TGTGCCAGCTCTCAGGGCCAGAATAGCAATCAGCCCCAGCATTTT
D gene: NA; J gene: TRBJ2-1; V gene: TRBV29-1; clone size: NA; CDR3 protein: CSVAAGQSSYNEQFF; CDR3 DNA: TGCAGCGTTGCGGCGGGGCAAAGCTCCTACAATGAGCAGTTCTTC
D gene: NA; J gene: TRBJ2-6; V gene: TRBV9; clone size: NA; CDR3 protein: CASSYGGAGANVLTF; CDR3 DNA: TGTGCCAGCAGCTACGGGGGAGCCGGGGCCAACGTCCTGACTTTC
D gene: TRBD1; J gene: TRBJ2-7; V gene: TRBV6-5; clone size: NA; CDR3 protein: CASSSPGTGREQYF; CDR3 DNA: TGTGCCAGCAGTTCCCCCGGGACAGGGAGGGAGCAGTACTTC
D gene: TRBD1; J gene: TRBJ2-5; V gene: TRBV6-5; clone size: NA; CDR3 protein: CASSETGGDETQYF; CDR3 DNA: TGTGCCAGCAGTGAGACAGGGGGCGATGAGACCCAGTACTTC
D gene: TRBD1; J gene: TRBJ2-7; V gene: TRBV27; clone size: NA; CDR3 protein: CASSGDRAYEQYF; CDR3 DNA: TGTGCCAGCAGTGGGGACAGAGCCTACGAGCAGTACTTC
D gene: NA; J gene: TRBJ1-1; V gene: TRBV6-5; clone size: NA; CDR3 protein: CASSSSGRMNTEAFF; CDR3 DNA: TGTGCCAGCAGTTCCAGCGGGAGGATGAACACTGAAGCTTTCTTT
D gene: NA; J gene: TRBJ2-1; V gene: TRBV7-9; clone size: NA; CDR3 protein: CASSPLLGGTYNEQFF; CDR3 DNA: TGTGCCAGCAGCCCTCTGTTAGGGGGTACCTACAATGAGCAGTTCTTC
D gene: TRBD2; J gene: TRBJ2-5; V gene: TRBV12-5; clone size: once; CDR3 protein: CASGGGAILAETQYF; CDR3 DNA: TGTGCTAGTGGCGGGGGGGCCATCCTTGCGGAGACCCAGTACTTC
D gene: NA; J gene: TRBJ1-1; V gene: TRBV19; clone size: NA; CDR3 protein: CARARGRADTEAFF; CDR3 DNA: TGTGCCAGAGCTAGGGGCAGGGCGGACACTGAAGCTTTCTTT
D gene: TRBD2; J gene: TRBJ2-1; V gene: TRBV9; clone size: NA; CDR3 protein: CASSVSGRAYNEQFF; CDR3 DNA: TGTGCCAGCAGCGTAAGCGGGAGGGCCTACAATGAGCAGTTCTTC
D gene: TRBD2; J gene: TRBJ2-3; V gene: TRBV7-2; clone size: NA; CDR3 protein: CASSLGTSGIDTDTQYF; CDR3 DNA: TGTGCCAGCAGCTTAGGGACTAGCGGGATTGACACAGATACGCAGTATTTT
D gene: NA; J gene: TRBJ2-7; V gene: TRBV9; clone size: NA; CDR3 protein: CASSPLTTASYEQYF; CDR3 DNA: TGTGCCAGCAGCCCCCTTACCACGGCTAGCTACGAGCAGTACTTC
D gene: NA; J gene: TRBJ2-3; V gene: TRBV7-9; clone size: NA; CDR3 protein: CASSSRTARVQYF; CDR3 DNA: TGTGCCAGCAGCTCAAGGACAGCACGGGTGCAGTATTTT
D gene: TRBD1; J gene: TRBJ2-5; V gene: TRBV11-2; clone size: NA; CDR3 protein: CASSLVGRQGRDEQYF; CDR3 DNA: TGTGCCAGCAGCTTAGTGGGTCGACAGGGAAGGGATGAGCAGTACTTC
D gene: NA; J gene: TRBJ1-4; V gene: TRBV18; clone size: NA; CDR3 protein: CASSPKLKVGAGEKLFF; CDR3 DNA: TGTGCCAGCTCACCCAAGTTAAAGGTTGGGGCAGGTGAAAAACTGTTTTTT
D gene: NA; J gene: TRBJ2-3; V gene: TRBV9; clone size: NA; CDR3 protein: CASSLIGGGISTDTQYF; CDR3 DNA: TGTGCCAGCAGCCTTATCGGAGGAGGAATCTCCACAGATACGCAGTATTTT
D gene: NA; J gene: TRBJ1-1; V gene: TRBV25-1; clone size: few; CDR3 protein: CASSDSGRWTEAFF; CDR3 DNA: TGTGCCAGCTCGGATTCAGGAAGGTGGACTGAAGCTTTCTTT
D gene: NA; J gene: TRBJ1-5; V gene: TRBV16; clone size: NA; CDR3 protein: CASTLSNQPQHF; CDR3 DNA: TGTGCCAGCACCCTAAGCAATCAGCCCCAGCATTTT
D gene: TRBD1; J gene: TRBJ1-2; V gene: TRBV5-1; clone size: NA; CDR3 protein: CASRQDSGTGLNYGYTF; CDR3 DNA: TGCGCCAGCAGACAGGATTCCGGGACAGGGTTAAACTATGGCTACACCTTC
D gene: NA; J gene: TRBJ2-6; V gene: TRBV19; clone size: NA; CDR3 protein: CASSIPVSGANVLTF; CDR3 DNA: TGTGCCAGTAGTATCCCCGTTTCTGGGGCCAACGTCCTGACTTTC
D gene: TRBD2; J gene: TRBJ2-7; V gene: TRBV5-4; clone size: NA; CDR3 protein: CASSQGLAGAYSYEQYF; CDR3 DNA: TGTGCCAGCAGCCAGGGACTAGCGGGGGCCTACTCCTACGAGCAGTACTTC
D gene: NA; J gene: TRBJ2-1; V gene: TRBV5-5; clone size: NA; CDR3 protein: CASHSLYNEQFF; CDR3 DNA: TGTGCCAGCCACAGTCTTTACAATGAGCAGTTCTTC